This TCR beta chain was captured by sequencing in a study of vaccination and CD4 T cells after COVID-19. Overall study context: Post-COVID samples were collected a median roughly 100 days following diagnosis, spanning 35 to 161.

The CDR3 is 15 amino acids. Germline values: CDR1 MNHNS, CDR2 SASEGT. Unmatched junction bases numbered 12, after V lost 6 bases and J lost 5 bases. Points from the study as a whole: Convalescent patients had 304 of 307 vaccine-specific clones showing spike mono-reactivity.

Treatment: approximately 9-day PBMC culture with coronavirus spike peptide pools or control peptides (ViraFEST assay). The ViraFEST method relied on peptide pools to expand antigen-specific T cells, followed by TCR sequencing. As concerns this clonotype: Its antigen is as yet unknown.

The assay that was used to sequence DNA from cultured CD4+ T cells was the Oncomine TCR Beta short-read assay. Investigators isolated genomic DNA from cultured CD4+ T cells. MiXCR, applied by TCRdb to the PCR reads, yields one record per CDR3 protein. This sample has roughly 3,900 distinct CDR3 sequences; roughly 20% occur once, and the top ten carry 19%. Sequenced material: CD4+ T cells from blood, cultured in vitro. The origin of this receptor is a human donor who had recovered from COVID-19. The V gene is TRBV6-1, the J gene TRBJ2-7; 8 bases are a match to TRBD1. CDR3 sequence reads: CASSFGRGLINEQYF. The CDR3 region has the DNA TGTGCCAGCAGCTTCGGCAGGGGGCTAATCAACGAGCAGTACTTC.